These 4 T cell receptor beta chains originate from one sample sequenced in a study of blood T cell repertoires in COVID-19. Using immunoSEQ multiplex PCR, the repertoire was profiled, and TCRdb retains in-frame clones only, with some absent. The sample yields about 220,000 clones, less than 85% seen once. The sequenced sample consisted of peripheral blood. Source of these receptors: a woman in her seventies with acute or convalescent COVID-19.

J is TRBJ1-6 and V is TRBV5-1; 10 nucleotides line up with TRBD1. The V segment lost 0 bases and the J segment 7 bases; nucleotides outside the gene matches: 4. Germline V gene sequence: CDR1 SGHRS, CDR2 YFSETQ. This CDR3 is 16 amino acids long. The CDR3 nucleotides are TGCGCCAGCAGCTTGGGGGGACAGGGGAGGAATTCACCCCTCCACTTT. Translation gives CASSLGGQGRNSPLHF.

The chain joins TRBV29-1 to TRBJ1-2, with D possibly matching TRBD1 (6 bases). Germline values: CDR1 SQVTM, CDR2 ANQGSEA. This CDR3 is built from 13 residues. Trimming removed 5 bases at V and 5 bases at J, with 15 bases between. The chain's CDR3 is CSVSSGQGYGYTF. Written as DNA, the CDR3 is TGCAGCGTTTCGTCGGGGCAGGGGTATGGCTACACCTTC.

The chain couples TRBV6-1 to TRBJ2-1; 9 positions agree with TRBD2. V lost 2 bases to trimming and J lost 7 bases; unmatched junction nucleotides: 6. CDR1 and CDR2 from the germline V gene are MNHNS and SASEGT. The CDR3 has 15 amino acids. The CDR3 loop reads CASSEPAGGGNEQFF. CDR3 nucleotides: TGTGCCAGCAGTGAACCAGCGGGGGGAGGGAATGAGCAGTTCTTC.

This clone was seen once. The rearrangement links TRBV3-1 (or the pseudogene TRBV3-2) to TRBJ1-2, with D maybe TRBD1 (5 bases). Trimming stripped 0 bases from V and 7 bases from J, with 18 bases between. The germline gives CDR1 LGHDT, CDR2 YNNKEL (reference sequence). CDR3 length: 16 amino acids. For the CDR3, the DNA is TGTGCCAGCAGCCAAGATGGGGGGACCATAAAGGGTGGCTACACCTTC. Encoded protein: CASSQDGGTIKGGYTF.